The entry below gives a single T cell receptor (beta chain) sequence along with its context. This entry comes from a study of blood T cell repertoires in COVID-19. This CDR3 spans 15 amino acids. The V and J ends lost 2 bases and 8 bases respectively, with 18 bases between them. CDR1 is SGHVS, CDR2 FNYEAQ, per germline. The method was immunoSEQ multiplex PCR; TCRdb's version includes in-frame clones alone and lacks a portion of them. Found here are over 200,000 clones, about 90% of them singletons; the top ten hold 0.75% to 1%. The chain has TRBV7-6 and TRBJ1-2; D is perhaps TRBD1 (5 bases). Source material: peripheral blood. The receptor was derived from a man in his fifties or sixties with COVID-19, enrolled during active disease. For the CDR3, the DNA is TGTGCCAGCAGCTTAAGAGGCGGGGCGCAAGAAGGCTACACCTTC. It encodes CASSLRGGAQEGYTF. The full variable domain, its missing parts supplied by reference TRBV7-6 and TRBJ1-2, is GAGVSQSPRYKVTKRGQDVALRCDPISGHVSLYWYRQALGQGPEFLTYFNYEAQQDKSGLPNDRFSAERPEGSISTLTIQRTEQRDSAMYRCASSLRGGAQEGYTFGSGTRLTVV.